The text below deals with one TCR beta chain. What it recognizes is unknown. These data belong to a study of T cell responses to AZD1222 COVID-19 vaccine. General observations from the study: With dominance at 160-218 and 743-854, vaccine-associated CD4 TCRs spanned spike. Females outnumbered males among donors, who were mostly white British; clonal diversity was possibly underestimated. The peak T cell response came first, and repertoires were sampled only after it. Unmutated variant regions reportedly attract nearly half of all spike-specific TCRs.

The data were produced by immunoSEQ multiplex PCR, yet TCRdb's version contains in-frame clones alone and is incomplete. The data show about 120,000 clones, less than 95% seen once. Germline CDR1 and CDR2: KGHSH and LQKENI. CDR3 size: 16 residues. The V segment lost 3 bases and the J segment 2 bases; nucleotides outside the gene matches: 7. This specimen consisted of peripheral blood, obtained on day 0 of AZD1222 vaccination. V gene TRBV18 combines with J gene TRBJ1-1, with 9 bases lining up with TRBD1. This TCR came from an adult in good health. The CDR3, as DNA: TGTGCCAGCTCACCTAAAGCGACAGGGGGAAACACTGAAGCTTTCTTT. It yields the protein CASSPKATGGNTEAFF.